The clone carrying this TCR beta chain was counted only a few times. The investigators amplified TCR beta CDR3 regions from RNA transcripts. Using the HTBI primer set, a first-round RT-PCR was run on the TCR CDR3. In TCRdb, the multiplex PCR reads were re-called with MiXCR into one record per CDR3 protein. This sample has 400,000 to 500,000 distinct CDR3 sequences, with approximately 14% found just once. The germline CDR1 and CDR2 sequences are LNHDA and SQIVND (reference sequence). CDR3 length: 13 amino acids. V lost 0 bases to trimming and J lost 5 bases, with 2 bases between them. These data originate in a study of T cells in Graves' hyperthyroidism and ophthalmopathy.

The gene calls are TRBV19 and TRBJ1-6; D unresolved. The sample taken for sequencing was blood. The sequence was obtained from a woman between 18 and 29 years old with Graves' hyperthyroidism. CDR3 protein: CASSIDHNSPLHF. The CDR3 nucleotides are TGTGCCAGTAGTATAGATCATAATTCACCCCTCCACTTT.